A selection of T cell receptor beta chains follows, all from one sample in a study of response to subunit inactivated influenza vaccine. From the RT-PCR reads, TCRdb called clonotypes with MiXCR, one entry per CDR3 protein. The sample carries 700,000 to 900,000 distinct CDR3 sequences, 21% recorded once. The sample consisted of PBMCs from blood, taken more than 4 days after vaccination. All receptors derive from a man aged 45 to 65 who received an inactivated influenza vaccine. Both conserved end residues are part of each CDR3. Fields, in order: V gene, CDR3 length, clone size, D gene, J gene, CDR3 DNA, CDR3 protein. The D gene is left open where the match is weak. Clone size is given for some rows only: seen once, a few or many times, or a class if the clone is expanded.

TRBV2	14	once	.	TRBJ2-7	TGTGCCAGCAGTGATGACTCCCACTCCTACGAGCAGTACTTC	CASSDDSHSYEQYF
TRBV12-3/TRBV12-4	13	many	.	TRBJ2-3	TGTGCCAGCAGTTTTAATACTGGGTATACGCAGTATTTT	CASSFNTGYTQYF
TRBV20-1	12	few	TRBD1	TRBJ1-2	TGCAGTGGGGGACAGGGAGGCGATGGCTACACCTTC	CSGGQGGDGYTF
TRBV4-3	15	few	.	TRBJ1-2	TGCGCCAGCAGCCAAGATGTGGGGCAGCCCTATGGCTACACCTTC	CASSQDVGQPYGYTF
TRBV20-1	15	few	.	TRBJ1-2	TGCAGTGCTAGAACTCCGGGAGGGAAAGGGAAGGGCTACACCTTC	CSARTPGGKGKGYTF
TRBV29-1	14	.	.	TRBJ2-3	TGCAGCGTTGATGTGGGGCCTAGCACAGATACGCAGTATTTT	CSVDVGPSTDTQYF
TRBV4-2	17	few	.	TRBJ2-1	TGTGCCAGCAGCCAAGAAATCGTCGGGAGTCGCTACAATGAGCAGTTCTTC	CASSQEIVGSRYNEQFF
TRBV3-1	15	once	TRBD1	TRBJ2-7	TGTGCCAGCAGCCCGGACAGGTCCCTCTCCTACGAGCAGTACTTC	CASSPDRSLSYEQYF
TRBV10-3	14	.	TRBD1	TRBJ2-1	TGTGCCATCCAGGGGGACGTGTACTACAATGAGCAGTTCTTC	CAIQGDVYYNEQFF
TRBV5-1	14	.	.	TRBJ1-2	TGCGCCAGCCGCCCGGACACGGACAACTATGGCTACACCTTC	CASRPDTDNYGYTF
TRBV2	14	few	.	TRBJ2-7	TGTGCCAGCAGTGATATCGGACAGTACTACGAGCAGTACTTC	CASSDIGQYYEQYF
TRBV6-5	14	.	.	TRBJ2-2	TGTGCCAGCAGTTACGGGCTACTCACCGGGGAGCTGTTTTTT	CASSYGLLTGELFF
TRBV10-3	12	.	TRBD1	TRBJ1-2	TGTGCCACCGACAGGGGTCCCTCTGGCTACACCTTC	CATDRGPSGYTF
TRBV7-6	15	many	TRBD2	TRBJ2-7	TGTGCCAGCAGCTTAGAGGCTAGCGGGAGAGGCGAGCAGTACTTC	CASSLEASGRGEQYF
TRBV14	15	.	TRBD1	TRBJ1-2	TGTGCCAGCAGCTGGGACAGGGAAGTATACTATGGCTACACCTTC	CASSWDREVYYGYTF
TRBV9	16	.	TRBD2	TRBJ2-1	TGTGCCAGCAGCCTACAGCTAGCGGGGGGGAACAATGAGCAGTTCTTC	CASSLQLAGGNNEQFF
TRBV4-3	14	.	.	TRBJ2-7	TGCGCCAGCAGCCAAGTTGCCAGCAGCCACGAGCAGTACTTC	CASSQVASSHEQYF
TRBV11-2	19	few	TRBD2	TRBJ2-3	TGTGCCAGCAGCTTAGATTCAGGACTAGCGGGGCCCAGCACAGATACGCAGTATTTT	CASSLDSGLAGPSTDTQYF
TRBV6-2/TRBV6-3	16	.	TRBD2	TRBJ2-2	TGTGCCAGCAGATGGACTAGCCCGAGAACCACCGGGGAGCTGTTTTTT	CASRWTSPRTTGELFF
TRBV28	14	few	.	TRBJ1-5	TGTGCCAGCAGTTTACACAGGCCAAATCAGCCCCAGCATTTT	CASSLHRPNQPQHF
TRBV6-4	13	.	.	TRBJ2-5	TGTGCCAGCAGTGAGTGGCAGGAAGAGACCCAGTACTTC	CASSEWQEETQYF
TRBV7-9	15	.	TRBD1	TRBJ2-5	TGTGCCAGCAGCTCCCGGGACAGGCGGCAAGAGACCCAGTACTTC	CASSSRDRRQETQYF
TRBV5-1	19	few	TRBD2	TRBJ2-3	TGCGCCAGCAGCTCCTCCCCATCCTCGACTAGCGGGGGCACAGATACGCAGTATTTT	CASSSSPSSTSGGTDTQYF
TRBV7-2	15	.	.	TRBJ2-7	TGTGCCAGCAGCTTAGGGGTCCAGGGTACCTACGAGCAGTACTTC	CASSLGVQGTYEQYF
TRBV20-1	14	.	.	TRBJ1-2	TGCAGTGCTCAAATCCCGGGACAACCGAATGGCTACACCTTC	CSAQIPGQPNGYTF
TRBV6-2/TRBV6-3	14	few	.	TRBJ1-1	TGTGCCAGCAGCGACCTTTTCTCGAAGGCTGAAGCTTTCTTT	CASSDLFSKAEAFF
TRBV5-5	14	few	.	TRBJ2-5	TGTGCCAGCAGCTTGTCGGCGTACCAAGAGACCCAGTACTTC	CASSLSAYQETQYF
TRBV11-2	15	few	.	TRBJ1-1	TGTGCCAGCAGTCACGAGTTGTGGGGTGGCACTGAAGCTTTCTTT	CASSHELWGGTEAFF
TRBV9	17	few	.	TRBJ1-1	TGTGCCAGCAGCGTAGAGGCAGGGGCAGGGGCTAAGACTGAAGCTTTCTTT	CASSVEAGAGAKTEAFF
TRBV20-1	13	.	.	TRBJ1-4	TGCAGTGCTAGAGGCAGAGAGAATGAAAAACTGTTTTTT	CSARGRENEKLFF
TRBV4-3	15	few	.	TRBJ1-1	TGCGCCAGCAGCCAAGGAGGAATGGCGTCCACTGAAGCTTTCTTT	CASSQGGMASTEAFF
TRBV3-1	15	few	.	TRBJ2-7	TGTGCCAGCAGCCAAGATTGGAACAATTTTTACGAGCAGTACTTC	CASSQDWNNFYEQYF
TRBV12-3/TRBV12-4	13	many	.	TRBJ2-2	TGTGCCAGCAGTTTTTTTGGGTCCGGGGAGCTGTTTTTT	CASSFFGSGELFF
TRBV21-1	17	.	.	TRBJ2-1	TGTGCCAGCAGCCCCAAATATCCCGAGAGCTCCTACAATGAGCAGTTCTTC	CASSPKYPESSYNEQFF
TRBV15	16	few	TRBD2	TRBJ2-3	TGTGCCACCAGCAGAGACGGCGGGAGGACCACAGATACGCAGTATTTT	CATSRDGGRTTDTQYF
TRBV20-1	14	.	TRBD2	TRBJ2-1	TGCAGTGCCCAAGGCCCGGGGGGCTACAATGAGCAGTTCTTC	CSAQGPGGYNEQFF
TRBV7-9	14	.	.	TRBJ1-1	TGTGCCAGCAGCAAGGAAGTTAAAGGGGCTGAAGCTTTCTTT	CASSKEVKGAEAFF
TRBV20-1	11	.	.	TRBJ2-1	TGCAGTGCTGCCCCATTTCATGAGCAGTTCTTC	CSAAPFHEQFF
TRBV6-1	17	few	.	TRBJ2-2	TGTGCCAGCAGCCCTATAGGCCGGGGAAGGAACACCGGGGAGCTGTTTTTT	CASSPIGRGRNTGELFF
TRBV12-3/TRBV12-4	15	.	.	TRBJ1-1	TGTGCCAGCAGTTTGGGGGACGACAGGTTCGGGAGGGCTTTCTTT	CASSLGDDRFGRAFF